The T cell receptor (beta chain) described here comes from a study of cytomegalovirus exposure and HLA in healthy donors. This clone was recorded a few times. Antigen specificity is unknown. V was cut by 0 bases and J by 5 bases, with 12 bases left in between. Germline V gene lookup returns CDR1 SGHRS and CDR2 YFSETQ. The CDR3 totals 14 residues. Study results and limitations: A few V segments could not be told apart, such as TRBV6-2 and TRBV6-3, and were left out. An observed cluster of highly shared sequence variants was recorded as a likely sequencing artifact. No immune exposure information besides CMV serostatus was available.

With 60 Vbeta and 13 Jbeta primers, the PCR was carried out. Assay: immunoSEQ multiplex PCR; the TCRdb copy retains only in-frame clones and omits some. The repertoire has around 90,000 clones, 82% of them found once; the top ten carry 3.8%. The V call is TRBV5-1, the J call TRBJ2-7, with D possibly TRBD1 on 5 matching bases. The source is a man in his fifties or sixties in good health and CMV-seronegative. Sequences were obtained from PBMCs. For the CDR3, the DNA is TGCGCCAGCAGCTTGGTACCAGGGTCCCACGAGCAGTACTTC. Amino acid sequence: CASSLVPGSHEQYF.